This T cell receptor (beta chain) was observed in a study of shared clonotypes between healthy human individuals. The overall study: Per donor, three plates held CD4 naive cells, three held CD4 memory, two held CD8 naive and one held CD8 memory. Findings and limits, study-wide: Clonotype sharing among the donors was expected to vary with sequencing depth.

Libraries were prepared by immunoSEQ multiplex PCR; TCRdb keeps only in-frame clonotypes and omits some of them. The table shows hundreds of thousands of clones, with around 78% occurring only once. Germline V lookup: CDR1 MNHNS, CDR2 SASEGT. This CDR3 contains 14 residues. With V trimmed by 7 bases and J by 6 bases, 8 bases remained unmatched. To note about this clone: As yet, its antigen is unknown.

The chain has TRBV6-1 and TRBJ1-5; 8 nucleotides match TRBD1. Input material: memory CD4+ T cells sorted from blood. As to subset: CD45RA-negative fraction. This receptor was obtained from a woman in her twenties or thirties in good health. The CDR3 DNA sequence: TGTGCCAGCATCCCGACAGGGGAGAGTCAGCCCCAGCATTTT. This encodes CASIPTGESQPQHF.